This T cell receptor (beta chain) was profiled in a study of blood T cell repertoires in COVID-19. This clone was seen many times. Libraries were prepared by immunoSEQ multiplex PCR; TCRdb keeps only in-frame clonotypes and omits some of them. The table shows 200,000 to 250,000 clones, with roughly 86% occurring only once. Germline V lookup: CDR1 SGHDT, CDR2 YYEEEE. Trimming removed 4 bases from V and 9 bases from J, with 14 bases in between. The CDR3 sequence is 13 residues long. The V and J genes are TRBV5-6 and TRBJ2-1, with a weak D call TRBD1 (5 bases). The receptor's source is a woman aged 55-69 years who had recovered from COVID-19. What was sequenced was peripheral blood. The CDR3 sequence is CASSPDRPAEQFF. The CDR3 bases are TGTGCCAGCAGCCCCGACAGACCCGCTGAGCAGTTCTTC. Full variable domain (remainder filled in from reference TRBV5-6 and TRBJ2-1): DAGVTQSPTHLIKTRGQQVTLRCSPKSGHDTVSWYQQALGQGPQFIFQYYEEEERQRGNFPDRFSGHQFPNYSSELNVNALLLGDSALYLCASSPDRPAEQFFGPGTRLTVL.